This TCR beta chain was identified in a study of OX40 agonist ivuxolimab in advanced cancers. Study information: An agonistic human IgG2 monoclonal antibody against OX40 (CD134) was given. Overall study results and limits: Expanded clones were, on average, more numerous among CD8+ T cells than CD4+. Antigen specificity remained undetermined for the expanded peripheral T cells. Some of the lowest clonal expansion was seen in partial responders at 0.1-3.0 mg/kg.

Points on this clone: Its antigen remains unknown.

Germline loops: CDR1 LNHDA, CDR2 SQIVND (reference sequence). Trimming removed 1 base at V and 13 bases at J, with 12 bases between. The CDR3 contains 12 residues. The table came from immunoSEQ multiplex PCR; TCRdb's copy has only in-frame clones and leaves some out. The sample carries tens of thousands of clones, about 86% recorded once. V usage is TRBV19 and J usage is TRBJ2-3, with D possibly TRBD2 on 6 matching bases. The sequence derives from an adult with an advanced solid tumor such as melanoma, head and neck, liver or kidney cancer. This specimen consisted of CD4+ or CD8+ T cells sorted from blood, obtained in a trial of the OX40 agonist ivuxolimab. As DNA, the CDR3 is TGTGCCAGTAGTATAGCCCCGGGAGTGGAGTATTTT. This gives the protein CASSIAPGVEYF. The variable domain in full, completed from reference TRBV19 and TRBJ2-3, reads DGGITQSPKYLFRKEGQNVTLSCEQNLNHDAMYWYRQDPGQGLRLIYYSQIVNDFQKGDIAEGYSVSREKKESFPLTVTSAQKNPTAFYLCASSIAPGVEYFGPGTRLTVL.